This T cell receptor beta chain is drawn from a study of shared clonotypes between healthy human individuals. In germline, CDR1 is MDHEN, CDR2 SYDVKM. The CDR3 consists of 18 residues. V lost 2 bases, J lost 1 base, and 18 bases lay in between. The protocol was immunoSEQ multiplex PCR, while the TCRdb copy is restricted to in-frame clones and leaves out a portion. Among 700,000 or so clones listed, roughly 70% were seen once. The V and J genes are TRBV28 and TRBJ2-4; no clear D. This TCR came from a woman aged 30 to 39 in good health. Source material: memory CD4+ T cells sorted from blood. Subset meaning: CD45RA-negative fraction. CDR3: CASSLIEAAGTAKNIQYF. CDR3 bases: TGTGCCAGCAGTTTAATAGAGGCTGCCGGTACGGCCAAAAACATTCAGTACTTC.